Below, 7 T cell receptor beta chains from the same sample are listed, as sequenced in a study of blood T cell repertoires in COVID-19. Repertoires were generated with immunoSEQ multiplex PCR, while TCRdb's copy carries only in-frame clones and drops some. The profile covers around 200,000 clones, with roughly 80% appearing a single time and approximately 3% taken by the ten largest. Sequencing used PBMCs or T cells enriched from blood (not recorded which). The receptors stem from a woman between 25 and 40 years old who had recovered from COVID-19.

This clone was counted once. One junction end does not reproduce the germline sequence, and a read error may be involved. The rearrangement joins TRBV18 to TRBJ1-6; TRBD1 agrees at 7 bases. This CDR3 comprises 17 residues. CDR1 KGHSH and CDR2 LQKENI come from the germline V gene. The DNA of the CDR3 is TGTGCCAGCTCGCCACCGGGACAGCTAAGCTATAATTCACCCCTCCACTTT. Translating it yields CASSPPGQLSYNSPLHF.

The chain combines TRBV18 with TRBJ2-7; 7 bases agree with TRBD2. J was trimmed by 5 bases and V by 5 bases; bases with no gene match: 6. The CDR3 spans 13 residues. The germline V gene encodes CDR1 KGHSH and CDR2 LQKENI. The CDR3 DNA reads TGTGCCAGCTCATACGGACTAGGAAACGAGCAGTACTTC. As protein: CASSYGLGNEQYF.

The chain has TRBV30 and TRBJ1-3; 7 bases match TRBD1. CDR3 length equals 16 residues. Trimming at V came to 3 bases and at J to 0 bases, leaving 8 bases not matched to a gene. Germline V gene sequence: CDR1 GTSNPN, CDR2 SVGIG (reference sequence). The CDR3 spells CAWSSWGTASGNTIYF. In DNA, the CDR3 is TGTGCCTGGAGCTCCTGGGGGACAGCCTCTGGAAACACCATATATTTT.

This rearrangement joins TRBV12-5 to TRBJ2-1, with 9 positions matching TRBD1. Germline-derived CDR1 and CDR2 are LGHNT and FRNRAP. The CDR3 has 14 amino acids. Trimming at V came to 4 bases and at J to 7 bases, leaving 5 bases not matched to a gene. The CDR3 DNA is TGTGCTAGTGGTTGGGGGACAGGGCGAAATGAGCAGTTCTTC. As protein: CASGWGTGRNEQFF.

The chain recombines TRBV12-5 with TRBJ1-1; TRBD1 agrees at 7 bases. Unmatched junction bases numbered 2, after V lost 8 bases and J lost 5 bases. The CDR3 runs to 11 residues. CDR1 is LGHNT, CDR2 FRNRAP, per germline. In DNA, the CDR3 is TGTGCTAGTTCAGGGGGGACTGAAGCTTTCTTT. Encoded protein: CASSGGTEAFF.

There are a few counts of this clone. The genes are TRBV18 and TRBJ1-5; 7 positions agree with TRBD1. The junction had 6 bases not matched to a gene; V was cut back by 3 bases and J by 7 bases. This CDR3 has 14 amino acids. The V gene's germline CDR1 is KGHSH and CDR2 LQKENI. Here the CDR3 reads CASSPDRVGQPQHF. The CDR3 DNA reads as TGTGCCAGCTCACCCGACAGGGTCGGCCAGCCCCAGCATTTT.

The V and J genes are TRBV28 and TRBJ1-1; 8 bases are shared with TRBD1. This CDR3 has 14 amino acids. The germline V gene encodes CDR1 MDHEN and CDR2 SYDVKM. The trim removed 8 bases at V and 1 base at J, leaving 6 bases unmatched. CDR3 residues: CASGTGSPNTEAFF. In nucleotides, the CDR3 is TGTGCCAGCGGGACAGGATCGCCGAACACTGAAGCTTTCTTT.